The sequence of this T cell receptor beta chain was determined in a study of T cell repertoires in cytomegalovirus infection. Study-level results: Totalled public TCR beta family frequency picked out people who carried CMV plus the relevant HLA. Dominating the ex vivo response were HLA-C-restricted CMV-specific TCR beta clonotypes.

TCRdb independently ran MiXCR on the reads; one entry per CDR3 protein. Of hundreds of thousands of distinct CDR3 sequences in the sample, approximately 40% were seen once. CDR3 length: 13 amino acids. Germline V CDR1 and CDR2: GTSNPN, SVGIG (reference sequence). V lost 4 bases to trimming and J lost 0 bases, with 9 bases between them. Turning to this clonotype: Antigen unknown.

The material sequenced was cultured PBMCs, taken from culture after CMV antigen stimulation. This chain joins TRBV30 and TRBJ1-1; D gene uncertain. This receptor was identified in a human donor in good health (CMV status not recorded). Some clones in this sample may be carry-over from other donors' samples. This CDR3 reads CAWMAQMNTEAFF. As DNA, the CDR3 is TGTGCCTGGATGGCTCAGATGAACACTGAAGCTTTCTTT.